This record covers a single TCR beta chain. The CDR3 sequence is 12 residues long. CDR1 is LNHDA and CDR2 is SQIVND in the germline V gene (reference sequence). The V end lost 4 bases, the J end lost 11 bases, and 12 bases lay between the germline ends. The data stem from a study of blood T cell repertoires in COVID-19. Original processing notes: Counts of nucleated cells, estimated from reference gene primer amplification, were obtained. The method was immunoSEQ multiplex PCR; TCRdb's version includes in-frame clones alone and lacks a portion of them. V and J calls and clone size come straight from that table; D and trimming were deduced from the DNA. Of hundreds of thousands of clones listed, roughly 87% are singletons.

This clonotype was sampled from a woman between 18 and 29 years old who had recovered from COVID-19. Sequenced input: PBMCs or T cells enriched from blood (not recorded which). V is TRBV19 and J is TRBJ1-5; no clear D. The CDR3 loop is CASSTAGLAQHF. The CDR3 region has the DNA TGTGCCAGTAGTACCGCCGGTTTGGCCCAGCATTTT.